These T cell receptor beta chains were read from a single sample in a study of T cell repertoires in cytomegalovirus infection. TCRdb fed the reads into MiXCR, producing one record per CDR3 protein. The sample contains roughly 640,000 distinct CDR3 sequences, more than 20% of which appear only once. Source material: CD8+ T cells from PBMCs. The receptors come from a human donor in good health (CMV status not recorded). Some clones in this sample may be carry-over from other donors' samples. Both conserved end residues are part of each CDR3. Fields, in order: V gene, J gene, CDR3 protein.

TRBV7-9,TRBJ1-5,CASSLGFQPQHF
TRBV11-1,TRBJ2-1,CASTISGGADEQFF
TRBV10-3,TRBJ1-2,CAISSQGTANYGYTF
TRBV6-2/TRBV6-3,TRBJ2-1,CASSYRQSSYNEQFF
TRBV12-3/TRBV12-4,TRBJ2-2,CASIFVSGELFF
TRBV20-1,TRBJ2-1,CSARDRRQGGSYNEQFF
TRBV6-2/TRBV6-3,TRBJ2-3,CASNYPSTDTQYF
TRBV4-3,TRBJ1-6,CASSQSGSSYNSPLHF
TRBV4-1,TRBJ2-2,CASSQRGGYGELFF
TRBV10-3,TRBJ2-2,CAIRGTGSGTGELFF
TRBV20-1,TRBJ2-3,CSSLPPGTGGTDTQYF
TRBV6-2/TRBV6-3,TRBJ2-4,CASSRITGGNIQYF
TRBV28,TRBJ1-1,CASSFSGTPSATEAFF
TRBV6-5,TRBJ2-5,CANRRRGDETQYF
TRBV5-6,TRBJ2-1,CTSSRSGGSNEQFF
TRBV6-2/TRBV6-3,TRBJ2-2,CASSRDSQTGELFF
TRBV7-2,TRBJ2-7,CASSQLAGPYEQYF
TRBV7-8,TRBJ2-1,CASSEKQRGHENF
TRBV7-9,TRBJ2-2,CASSIRSGWELFF
TRBV29-1,TRBJ2-1,CSVEDVGTGADEQFF
TRBV4-2,TRBJ1-5,CASSQVGDQPQHF
TRBV28,TRBJ2-5,CASSYRGRGKTQYF
TRBV7-9,TRBJ2-1,CASSLRDRLYNEQFF
TRBV7-9,TRBJ2-1,CASSFITRLGDEQFF
TRBV7-6,TRBJ1-1,CASSPTLEGRMNTEAFF
TRBV7-2,TRBJ2-1,CASSLPSGGGGNEQFF
TRBV7-2,TRBJ1-1,CASSLGGSGPFF
TRBV25-1,TRBJ1-2,CASSEWGTGYGYTF
TRBV15,TRBJ2-3,CATSRGGSTDTQYF
TRBV29-1,TRBJ1-1,CSVLFNTEAFF
TRBV7-2,TRBJ2-7,CASSSGATYEQYF
TRBV24-1,TRBJ2-3,CATSAPGMGTDTQYF
TRBV29-1,TRBJ1-1,CSAIRDGQNTEAFF
TRBV29-1,TRBJ2-3,CSVEGGGVDTQYF
TRBV25-1,TRBJ2-3,CASSDLAGTTDTQYF
TRBV19,TRBJ2-1,CASSITYNEQFF
TRBV6-2/TRBV6-3,TRBJ1-2,CASSLDHASYGYTF
TRBV7-9,TRBJ2-3,CASSPGIFDTDTQYF
TRBV12-5,TRBJ2-1,CASDGGNEQFF
TRBV11-3,TRBJ2-2,CASSLARGLAGELFF
TRBV29-1,TRBJ2-1,CSAEGSVNEQFF
TRBV6-2/TRBV6-3,TRBJ2-1,CASETTDNGNEQFF